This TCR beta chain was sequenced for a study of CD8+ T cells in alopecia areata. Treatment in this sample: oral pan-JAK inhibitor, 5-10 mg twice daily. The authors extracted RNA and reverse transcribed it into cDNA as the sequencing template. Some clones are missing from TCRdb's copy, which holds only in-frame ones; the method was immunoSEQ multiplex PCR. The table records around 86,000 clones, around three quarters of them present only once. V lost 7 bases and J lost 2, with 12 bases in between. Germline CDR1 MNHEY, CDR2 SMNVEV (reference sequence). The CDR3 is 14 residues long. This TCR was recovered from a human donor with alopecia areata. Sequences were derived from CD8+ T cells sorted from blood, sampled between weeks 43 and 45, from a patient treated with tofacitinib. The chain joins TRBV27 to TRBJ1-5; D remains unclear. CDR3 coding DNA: TGTGCCAGCACCTCAACGTGGCGCAATCAGCCCCAGCATTTT. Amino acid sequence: CASTSTWRNQPQHF.